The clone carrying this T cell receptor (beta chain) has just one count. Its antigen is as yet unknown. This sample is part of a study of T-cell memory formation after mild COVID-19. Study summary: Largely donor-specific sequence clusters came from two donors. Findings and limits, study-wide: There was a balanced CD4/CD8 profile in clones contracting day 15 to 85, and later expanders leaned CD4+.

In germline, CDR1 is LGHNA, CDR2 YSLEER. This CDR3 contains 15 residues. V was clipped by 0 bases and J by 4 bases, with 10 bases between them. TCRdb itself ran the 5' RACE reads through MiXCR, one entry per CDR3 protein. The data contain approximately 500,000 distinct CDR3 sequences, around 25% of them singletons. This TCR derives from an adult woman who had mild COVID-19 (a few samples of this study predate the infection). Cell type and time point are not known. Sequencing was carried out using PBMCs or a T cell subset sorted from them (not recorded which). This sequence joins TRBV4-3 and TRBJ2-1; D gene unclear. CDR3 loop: CASSQDLTIYNEQFF. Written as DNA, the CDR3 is TGCGCCAGCAGCCAAGACCTGACGATTTACAATGAGCAGTTCTTC.